This entry features one T cell receptor (beta chain) sequence. Libraries were prepared by immunoSEQ multiplex PCR; TCRdb keeps only in-frame clonotypes and omits some of them. The sample has about 250,000 clones, almost 85% seen once; the top ten hold roughly 5.3%. This sample is part of a study of blood T cell repertoires in COVID-19. Across the study: There were acute and convalescent COVID-19 samples, and they came from the United States, Italy and Spain.

This CDR3 is built from 14 residues. Germline V lookup: CDR1 LNHDA, CDR2 SQIVND (reference sequence). The V and J ends lost 5 bases and 10 bases respectively, with 15 bases between them. Specimen: peripheral blood. This receptor was obtained from a man between 50 and 59 years old with COVID-19, enrolled during active disease. The chain is built from TRBV19 and TRBJ1-6; weak D call: TRBD1 (6 bases). Here the CDR3 reads CASSVRGPESPLHF. The CDR3 DNA is TGTGCCAGTAGTGTCAGGGGCCCGGAATCACCCCTCCACTTT.